These T cell receptor beta chains were read from a single sample in a study of T cells in Graves' hyperthyroidism and ophthalmopathy. TCRdb independently ran MiXCR on the multiplex PCR reads; one entry per CDR3 protein. Found here are about 700,000 distinct CDR3 sequences, about 15% of them singletons; the top ten hold about 9.4%. Specimen: blood. The receptors here all came from a woman aged 18-29 years with Graves' hyperthyroidism. The conserved cysteine and the conserved F or W are not part of the CDR3 here. Fields, in order: V gene, J gene, D gene, CDR3 protein. The D gene is left open where the match is weak.

>TRBV6-2/TRBV6-3|TRBJ2-7|-
ASSYPPAGNEQY
>TRBV5-5|TRBJ2-3|-
ASSRRATPSTDTQY
>TRBV12-3/TRBV12-4|TRBJ2-2|TRBD1
ASSLTRTGGPRETGELF
>TRBV6-1|TRBJ1-1|-
ASSVGGSWTEAF
>TRBV11-2|TRBJ2-7|TRBD1
ASSRTGDSYEQY
>TRBV7-2|TRBJ1-5|-
ASSPETISNQPQH
>TRBV10-3|TRBJ2-1|TRBD2
AISEYSRRGEQF
>TRBV7-8|TRBJ2-3|-
ASSLQTGVNTQY
>TRBV7-3|TRBJ2-1|TRBD2
ASSSSGGSYNEQF
>TRBV28|TRBJ2-7|TRBD2
ASSLSTSGPYEQY
>TRBV20-1|TRBJ2-2|-
SAQTTKNTGELF
>TRBV15|TRBJ2-1|TRBD2
ATSPEINRAGEAYNEQF
>TRBV20-1|TRBJ2-3|TRBD2
SARVGGGEDTQY
>TRBV18|TRBJ2-7|-
ASSPLGVGSSSYEQY
>TRBV18|TRBJ2-1|TRBD1
ASSREGGLQF
>TRBV2|TRBJ2-2|-
ASTDNTGELF
>TRBV14|TRBJ1-1|-
ASSQNLFDTEAF
>TRBV2|TRBJ2-1|TRBD1
ASSLAGGKLYEQF
>TRBV27|TRBJ2-7|TRBD2
ASSPRLADAYEQY
>TRBV28|TRBJ1-4|-
ASSIGDGVGKLF
>TRBV5-1|TRBJ2-7|-
ASSSERVGSYEQY
>TRBV18|TRBJ2-5|-
ASSPPAGRGETQY
>TRBV15|TRBJ1-4|-
ATSRAATEDEKLF
>TRBV7-8|TRBJ2-1|TRBD2
ASTLSGRDYNEQF
>TRBV2|TRBJ2-1|-
ASSEGGIAYNEQF
>TRBV20-1|TRBJ2-3|TRBD2
SARASGRSTDTQY
>TRBV15|TRBJ2-3|TRBD2
ATSPRTSGNANTQY
>TRBV20-1|TRBJ2-7|TRBD2
SARGPGLAGGNDEQY
>TRBV7-2|TRBJ2-5|TRBD2
ASSLVTSGEETQY
>TRBV7-9|TRBJ2-3|TRBD2
ASSSDVLAGTQY
>TRBV11-2|TRBJ2-1|-
ASSNRASGGNEQF
>TRBV11-2|TRBJ2-3|-
ASSLEQTDTQY
>TRBV12-5|TRBJ1-1|-
ASGLGDTEAF
>TRBV28|TRBJ2-5|-
ASRTLRLVQETQY
>TRBV6-5|TRBJ2-2|TRBD2
ASSYSGGTSVDGELF
>TRBV7-9|TRBJ1-1|-
ASSPVVDTEAF
>TRBV12-3/TRBV12-4|TRBJ1-1|-
ASSWAESDTEAF
>TRBV11-2|TRBJ2-1|-
ASSPTGDSYNEQF
>TRBV19|TRBJ1-5|TRBD1
ASERDRVGQPQH
>TRBV7-9|TRBJ1-4|-
ASSLALASSTNGKLF
>TRBV2|TRBJ2-3|-
ASRRGGTGSDTQY
>TRBV7-9|TRBJ2-6|-
ALWLGDDSGANVLT